The entry below describes one T cell receptor beta chain. The data derive from a study of cytomegalovirus exposure and HLA in healthy donors. The CDR3 is 15 amino acids. CDR1 is SGHAT and CDR2 is FQNNGV in the germline V gene. The V segment lost 5 bases and the J segment 2 bases; nucleotides outside the gene matches: 5. Both 60 Vbeta primers and 13 Jbeta primers went into the PCR. Clones were sequenced by immunoSEQ multiplex PCR, and TCRdb holds only the in-frame ones, with some missing. The sample carries some 150,000 clones, roughly 80% recorded once. The chain combines TRBV11-2 with TRBJ2-3; TRBD2 aligns across 9 bases. The material sequenced was PBMCs. This TCR was recovered from a woman aged 40 to 50 in good health and CMV-seropositive. CDR3 sequence reads: CASSTGLANTDTQYF. Here the CDR3 DNA reads TGTGCCAGCAGCACCGGACTAGCGAACACAGATACGCAGTATTTT.